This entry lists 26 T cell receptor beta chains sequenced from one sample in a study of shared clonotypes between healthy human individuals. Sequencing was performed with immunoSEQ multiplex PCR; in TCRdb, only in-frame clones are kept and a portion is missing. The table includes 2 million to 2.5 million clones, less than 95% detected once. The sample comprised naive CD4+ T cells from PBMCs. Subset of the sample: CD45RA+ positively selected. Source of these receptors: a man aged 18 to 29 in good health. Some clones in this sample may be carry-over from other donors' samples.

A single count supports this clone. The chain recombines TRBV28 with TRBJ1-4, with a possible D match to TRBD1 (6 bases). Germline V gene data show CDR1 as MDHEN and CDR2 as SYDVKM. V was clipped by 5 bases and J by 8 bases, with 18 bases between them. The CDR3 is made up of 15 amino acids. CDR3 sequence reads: CASSPWRGGEEKLFF. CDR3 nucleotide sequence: TGTGCCAGCAGTCCGTGGCGAGGGGGGGAGGAAAAACTGTTTTTT.

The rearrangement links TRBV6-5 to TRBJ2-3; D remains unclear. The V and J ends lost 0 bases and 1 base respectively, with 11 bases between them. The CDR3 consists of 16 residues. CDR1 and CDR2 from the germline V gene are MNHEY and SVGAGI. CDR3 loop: CASSYSPSLRTDTQYF. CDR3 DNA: TGTGCCAGCAGTTACTCTCCCTCCCTGCGCACAGATACGCAGTATTTT.

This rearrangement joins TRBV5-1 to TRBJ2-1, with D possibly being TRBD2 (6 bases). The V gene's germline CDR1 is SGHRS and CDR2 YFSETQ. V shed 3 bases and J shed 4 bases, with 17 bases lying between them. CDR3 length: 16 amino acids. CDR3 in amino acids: CASSSFTSTNYNEQFF. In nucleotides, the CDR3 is TGCGCCAGCAGCTCTTTTACTAGCACAAATTACAATGAGCAGTTCTTC. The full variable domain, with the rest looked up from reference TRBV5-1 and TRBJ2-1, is KAGVTQTPRYLIKTRGQQVTLSCSPISGHRSVSWYQQTPGQGLQFLFEYFSETQRNKGNFPGRFSGRQFSNSRSEMNVSTLELGDSALYLCASSSFTSTNYNEQFFGPGTRLTVL.

CDR3 nucleotide sequence: TGCGCCAGCAGCCCGGACGGGACAGGGAATTCACCCCTCCACTTT. This sequence encodes CASSPDGTGNSPLHF. The chain joins TRBV5-1 to TRBJ1-6; 9 nucleotides align to TRBD1. Germline V gene sequence: CDR1 SGHRS, CDR2 YFSETQ. After removal of 4 bases from V and 7 bases from J, the junction contained 6 bases not matched to a gene. There are 15 residues in the CDR3.

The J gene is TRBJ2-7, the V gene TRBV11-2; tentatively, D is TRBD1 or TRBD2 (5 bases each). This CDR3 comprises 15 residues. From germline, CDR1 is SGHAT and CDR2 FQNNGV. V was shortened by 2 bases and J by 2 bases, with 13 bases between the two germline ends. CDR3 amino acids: CASSLQGPSPYEQYF. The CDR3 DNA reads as TGTGCCAGCAGCTTACAGGGACCAAGCCCCTACGAGCAGTACTTC.

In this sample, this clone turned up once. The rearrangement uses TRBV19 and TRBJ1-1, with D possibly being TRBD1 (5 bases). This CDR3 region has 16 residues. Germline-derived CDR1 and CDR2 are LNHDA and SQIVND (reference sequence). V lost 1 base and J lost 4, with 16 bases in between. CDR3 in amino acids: CASSIGFATVRTEAFF. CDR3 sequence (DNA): TGTGCCAGTAGTATAGGCTTTGCGACAGTACGCACTGAAGCTTTCTTT.

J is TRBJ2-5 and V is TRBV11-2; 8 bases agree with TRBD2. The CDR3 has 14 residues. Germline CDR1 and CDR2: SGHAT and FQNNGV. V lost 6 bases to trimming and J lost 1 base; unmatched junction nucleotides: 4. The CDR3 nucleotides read TGTGCCAGCAGTATAGCGGGGTCCCAAGAGACCCAGTACTTC. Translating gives CASSIAGSQETQYF.

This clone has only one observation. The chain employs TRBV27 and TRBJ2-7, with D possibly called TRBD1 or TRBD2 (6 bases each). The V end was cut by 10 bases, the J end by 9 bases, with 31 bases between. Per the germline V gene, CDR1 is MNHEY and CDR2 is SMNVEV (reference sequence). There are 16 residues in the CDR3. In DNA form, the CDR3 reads TGTGCCACCCAACCTATGGGGGGCGTCTCGGCCGGTCGGCAGTACTTC. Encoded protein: CATQPMGGVSAGRQYF.

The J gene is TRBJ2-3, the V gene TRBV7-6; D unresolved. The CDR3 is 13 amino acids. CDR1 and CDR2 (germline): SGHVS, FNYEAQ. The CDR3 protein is CASGAEITDTQYF. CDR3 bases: TGTGCGTCCGGTGCGGAGATCACAGATACGCAGTATTTT.

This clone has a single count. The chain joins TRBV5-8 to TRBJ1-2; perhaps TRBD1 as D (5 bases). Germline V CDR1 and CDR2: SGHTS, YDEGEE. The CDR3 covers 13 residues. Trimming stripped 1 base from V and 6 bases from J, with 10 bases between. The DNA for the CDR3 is TGTGCCAGCAGCTTGTTGGCAGGGAATGGCTACACCTTC. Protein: CASSLLAGNGYTF.

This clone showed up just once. The CDR3 reads CAAKGPPAYEQYF. Here the CDR3 DNA reads TGTGCCGCTAAGGGGCCCCCGGCCTACGAGCAGTACTTC. The genes are TRBV28 and TRBJ2-7; D is possibly TRBD1 (5 bases). Deletions cut 11 bases from V and 2 bases from J, with 16 bases between. From germline, CDR1 is MDHEN and CDR2 SYDVKM. The CDR3 totals 13 residues.

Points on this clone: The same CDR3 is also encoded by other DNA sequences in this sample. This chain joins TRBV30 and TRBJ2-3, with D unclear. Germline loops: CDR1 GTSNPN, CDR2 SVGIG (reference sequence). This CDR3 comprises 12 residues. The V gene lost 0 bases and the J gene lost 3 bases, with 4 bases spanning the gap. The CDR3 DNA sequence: TGTGCCTGGAGTGTGTTGACAGATACGCAGTATTTT. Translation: CAWSVLTDTQYF.

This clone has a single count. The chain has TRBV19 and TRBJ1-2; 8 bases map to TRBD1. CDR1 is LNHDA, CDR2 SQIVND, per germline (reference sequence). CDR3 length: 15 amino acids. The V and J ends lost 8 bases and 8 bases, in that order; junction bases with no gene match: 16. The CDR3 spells CASRQLDRDWSGYTF. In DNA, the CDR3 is TGTGCCAGTCGTCAACTGGACAGGGATTGGAGCGGCTACACCTTC.

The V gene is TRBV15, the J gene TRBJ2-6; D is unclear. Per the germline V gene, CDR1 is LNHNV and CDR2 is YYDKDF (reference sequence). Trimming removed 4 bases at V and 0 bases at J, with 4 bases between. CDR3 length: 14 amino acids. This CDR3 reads CATSKGSGANVLTF. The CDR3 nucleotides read TGTGCCACCAGCAAGGGCTCTGGGGCCAACGTCCTGACTTTC.

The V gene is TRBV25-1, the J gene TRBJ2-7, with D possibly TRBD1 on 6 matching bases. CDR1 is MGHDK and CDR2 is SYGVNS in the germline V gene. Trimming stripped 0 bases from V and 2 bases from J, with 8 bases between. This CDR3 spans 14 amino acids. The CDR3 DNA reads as TGTGCCAGCAGTGAATACAGGGGCACCTACGAGCAGTACTTC. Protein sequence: CASSEYRGTYEQYF.

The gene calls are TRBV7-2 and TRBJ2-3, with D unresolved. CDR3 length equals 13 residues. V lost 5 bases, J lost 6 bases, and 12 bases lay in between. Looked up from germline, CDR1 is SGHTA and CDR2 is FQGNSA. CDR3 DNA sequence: TGTGCCAGCAGCCCCCGTGGGGTTGATACGCAGTATTTT. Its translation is CASSPRGVDTQYF.

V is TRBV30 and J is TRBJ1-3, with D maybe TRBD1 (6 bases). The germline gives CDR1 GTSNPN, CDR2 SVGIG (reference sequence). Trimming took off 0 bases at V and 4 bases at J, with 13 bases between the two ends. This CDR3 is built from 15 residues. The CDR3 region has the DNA TGTGCCTGGAGTGTACAGGGCGGGGGCGGAAACACCATATATTTT. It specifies CAWSVQGGGGNTIYF.

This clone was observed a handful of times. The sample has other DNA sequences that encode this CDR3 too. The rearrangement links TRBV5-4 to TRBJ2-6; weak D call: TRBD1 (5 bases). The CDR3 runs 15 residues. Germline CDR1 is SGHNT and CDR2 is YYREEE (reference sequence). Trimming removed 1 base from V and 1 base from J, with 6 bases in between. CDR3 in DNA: TGTGCCAGCAGCTTGTCAGGGTCTGGGGCCAACGTCCTGACTTTC. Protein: CASSLSGSGANVLTF.

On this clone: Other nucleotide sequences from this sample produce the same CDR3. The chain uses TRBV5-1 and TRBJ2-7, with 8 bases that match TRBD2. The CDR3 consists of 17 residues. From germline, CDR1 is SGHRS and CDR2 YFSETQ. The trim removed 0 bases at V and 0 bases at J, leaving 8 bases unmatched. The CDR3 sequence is CASSLGGLAGSSYEQYF. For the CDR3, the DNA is TGCGCCAGCAGCTTGGGTGGGCTAGCGGGCAGCTCCTACGAGCAGTACTTC. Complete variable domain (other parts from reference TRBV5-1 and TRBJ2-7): KAGVTQTPRYLIKTRGQQVTLSCSPISGHRSVSWYQQTPGQGLQFLFEYFSETQRNKGNFPGRFSGRQFSNSRSEMNVSTLELGDSALYLCASSLGGLAGSSYEQYFGPGTRLTVT.

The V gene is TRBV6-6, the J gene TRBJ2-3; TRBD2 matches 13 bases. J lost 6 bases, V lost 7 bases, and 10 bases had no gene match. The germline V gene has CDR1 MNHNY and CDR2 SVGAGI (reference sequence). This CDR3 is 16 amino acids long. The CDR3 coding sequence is TGTGCCAGCACCCAAGGACTAGCGGGGGCCGGGGATACGCAGTATTTT. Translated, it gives CASTQGLAGAGDTQYF.

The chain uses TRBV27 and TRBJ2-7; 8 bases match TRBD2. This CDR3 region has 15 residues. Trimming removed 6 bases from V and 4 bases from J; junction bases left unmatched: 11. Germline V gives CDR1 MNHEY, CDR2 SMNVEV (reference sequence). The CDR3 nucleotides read TGTGCCAGCAGACGAAGCGGGAGCGCCCAATACGAGCAGTACTTC. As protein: CASRRSGSAQYEQYF.

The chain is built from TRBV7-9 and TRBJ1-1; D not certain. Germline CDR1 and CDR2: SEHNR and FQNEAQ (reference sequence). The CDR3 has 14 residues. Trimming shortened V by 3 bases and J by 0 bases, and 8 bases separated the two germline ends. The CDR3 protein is CASSLEGLNTEAFF. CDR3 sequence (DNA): TGTGCCAGCAGCTTGGAAGGCCTGAACACTGAAGCTTTCTTT.

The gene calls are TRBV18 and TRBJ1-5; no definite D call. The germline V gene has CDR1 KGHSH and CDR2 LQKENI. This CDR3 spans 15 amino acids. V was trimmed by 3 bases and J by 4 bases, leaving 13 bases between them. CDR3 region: CASSPLAGLNQPQHF. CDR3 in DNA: TGTGCCAGCTCACCCCTAGCGGGGTTGAATCAGCCCCAGCATTTT. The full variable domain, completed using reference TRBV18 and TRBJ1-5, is NAGVMQNPRHLVRRRGQEARLRCSPMKGHSHVYWYRQLPEEGLKFMVYLQKENIIDESGMPKERFSAEFPKEGPSILRIQQVVRGDSAAYFCASSPLAGLNQPQHFGDGTRLSIL.

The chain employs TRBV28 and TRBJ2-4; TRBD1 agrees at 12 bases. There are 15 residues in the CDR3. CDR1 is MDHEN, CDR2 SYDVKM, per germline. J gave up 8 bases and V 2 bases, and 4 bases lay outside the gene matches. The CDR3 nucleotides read TGTGCCAGCAGTTTAGGGGACAGGGGGCGAGACATTCAGTACTTC. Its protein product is CASSLGDRGRDIQYF.

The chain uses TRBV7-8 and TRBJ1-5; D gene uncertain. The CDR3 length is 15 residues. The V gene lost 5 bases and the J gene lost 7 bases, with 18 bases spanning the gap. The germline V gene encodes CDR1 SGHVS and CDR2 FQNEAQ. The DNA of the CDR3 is TGTGCCAGCAGCCGGGATGAGGCTTCCATGCAGCCCCAGCATTTT. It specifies CASSRDEASMQPQHF.

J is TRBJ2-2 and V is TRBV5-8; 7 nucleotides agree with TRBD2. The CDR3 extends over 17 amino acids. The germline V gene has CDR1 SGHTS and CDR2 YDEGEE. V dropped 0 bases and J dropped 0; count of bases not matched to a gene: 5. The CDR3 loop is CASSLVLAEPNTGELFF. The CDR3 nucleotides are TGTGCCAGCAGCTTGGTTCTAGCGGAGCCGAACACCGGGGAGCTGTTTTTT.